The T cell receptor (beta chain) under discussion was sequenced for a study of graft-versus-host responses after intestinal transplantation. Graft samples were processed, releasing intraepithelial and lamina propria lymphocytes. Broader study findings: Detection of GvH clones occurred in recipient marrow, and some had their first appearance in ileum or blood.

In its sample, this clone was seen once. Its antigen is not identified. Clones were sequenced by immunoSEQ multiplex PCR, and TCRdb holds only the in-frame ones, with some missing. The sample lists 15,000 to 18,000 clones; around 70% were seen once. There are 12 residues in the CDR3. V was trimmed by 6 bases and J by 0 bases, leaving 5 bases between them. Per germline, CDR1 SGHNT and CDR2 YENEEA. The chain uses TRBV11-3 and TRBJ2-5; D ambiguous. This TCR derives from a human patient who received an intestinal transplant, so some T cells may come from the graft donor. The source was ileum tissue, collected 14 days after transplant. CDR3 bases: TGTGCCAGCAGGCTGAACCAAGAGACCCAGTACTTC. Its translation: CASRLNQETQYF.